The 16 T cell receptor beta chains below come from one sample, sequenced in a study of blood T cells in healthy people across ages. Primers used in a second PCR of roughly 6 to 12 cycles were a sample-barcoded 5' primer and a J-beta primer mix. TCRdb re-called the 5' RACE reads through MiXCR, storing one row per CDR3 protein. The table has about 970,000 distinct CDR3 sequences, 45% to 60% seen once. What was sequenced was blood. Every receptor here comes from a woman aged 55-70 years in good health.

CDR3 sequence (DNA): TGTGCCAGCAGTGCCCGCCGAGACAGGGCTAATGAAAAACTGTTTTTT. This encodes CASSARRDRANEKLFF. The rearrangement joins TRBV6-2 or TRBV6-3 to TRBJ1-4; 7 nucleotides agree with TRBD1. Germline V gene data show CDR1 as MNHEY and CDR2 as SVGEGT. This CDR3 has 16 amino acids. V lost 5 bases, J lost 3 bases, and 9 bases stayed unmatched.

V usage is TRBV28 and J usage is TRBJ2-7; D gene uncertain. CDR1 is MDHEN, CDR2 SYDVKM, per germline. V dropped 3 bases and J dropped 1 base, with 13 bases sitting between them. The CDR3 consists of 15 residues. This chain's CDR3 is CASSLVSLASYEQYF. The DNA of the CDR3 is TGTGCCAGCAGTTTGGTATCTCTTGCTTCCTACGAGCAGTACTTC.

This clonotype was observed a handful of times. The V gene is TRBV5-1, the J gene TRBJ1-1, with D possibly being TRBD1 (5 bases). Germline V lookup: CDR1 SGHRS, CDR2 YFSETQ. V was cut by 0 bases and J by 7 bases, with 19 bases left in between. The CDR3 contains 16 residues. DNA for the CDR3: TGCGCCAGCAGCTTGGTAATTGGGACGGAACCGTTTGAAGCTTTCTTT. Encoded protein: CASSLVIGTEPFEAFF. The entire variable domain, with the rest obtained from reference TRBV5-1 and TRBJ1-1, is as follows: KAGVTQTPRYLIKTRGQQVTLSCSPISGHRSVSWYQQTPGQGLQFLFEYFSETQRNKGNFPGRFSGRQFSNSRSEMNVSTLELGDSALYLCASSLVIGTEPFEAFFGQGTRLTVV.

This clonotype showed up just a few times. The chain recombines TRBV7-9 with TRBJ1-1; D is unresolved. V was cut by 1 base and J by 3 bases, with 12 bases left in between. There are 15 residues in the CDR3. Germline V lookup: CDR1 SEHNR, CDR2 FQNEAQ (reference sequence). CDR3 coding DNA: TGTGCCAGCAGCTTAGAGATAAGTAGGGACACTGAAGCTTTCTTT. This translates into CASSLEISRDTEAFF. The full variable domain, completed using reference TRBV7-9 and TRBJ1-1, is DTGVSQNPRHKITKRGQNVTFRCDPISEHNRLYWYRQTLGQGPEFLTYFQNEAQLEKSRLLSDRFSAERPKGSFSTLEIQRTEQGDSAMYLCASSLEISRDTEAFFGQGTRLTVV.

This clonotype has a handful of counts. The chain couples TRBV15 to TRBJ2-7; D gene unclear. CDR1 and CDR2 from the germline V gene are LNHNV and YYDKDF (reference sequence). The CDR3 sequence is 13 residues long. The V and J ends lost 0 bases and 3 bases respectively, with 6 bases between them. The CDR3 nucleotides read TGTGCCACCAGCAGAGAGGGGTACTACGAGCAGTACTTC. As protein: CATSREGYYEQYF.

V and J are TRBV3-1 and TRBJ2-1; the D is unclear. The CDR3 is 15 residues long. Germline CDR1 is LGHDT and CDR2 is YNNKEL (reference sequence). Trimming cost V 1 base and J 0 bases, with 7 bases left between them. The chain's CDR3 is CASSQVSTSYNEQFF. CDR3 DNA sequence: TGTGCCAGCAGCCAAGTCAGCACCTCCTACAATGAGCAGTTCTTC.

With respect to this clonotype: A much larger clone lies one base from this, so it may be a read error. V and J are TRBV29-1 and TRBJ2-6; D is uncertain. Germline CDR1 and CDR2: SQVTM and ANQGSEA. CDR3 length equals 13 residues. The CDR3 DNA is TGCAACGCACTCCGGGCAGGGGCCAACGTCCTGACTTTC. This codes for CNALRAGANVLTF.

Worth noting for this clonotype: Possible read error: a much larger clone is one base away. The CDR3 loop is CASRGYFDEQYF. Written as DNA, the CDR3 is TGTGCCAGCCGCGGGTATTTCGACGAGCAGTACTTC. The rearrangement links TRBV6-2 or TRBV6-3 to TRBJ2-7; possible D gene TRBD2, 5 bases. The CDR3 totals 12 residues. Germline V CDR1 and CDR2: MNHEY, SVGEGT. The germline V and J ends were trimmed by 8 bases and 5 bases, with 13 bases remaining between them.

This clonotype was recorded once. This sequence joins TRBV24-1 and TRBJ2-2; D is possibly TRBD1 (6 bases). Between the trimmed V and J ends, which lost 4 bases and 1 base, there was a span of 9 bases. This CDR3 spans 15 amino acids. Germline V CDR1 and CDR2: KGHDR, SFDVKD. CDR3 coding DNA: TGTGCCACCAGTGACACGACAGGGAACACCGGGGAGCTGTTTTTT. Its protein is CATSDTTGNTGELFF.

This sequence joins TRBV6-2 or TRBV6-3 and TRBJ2-7; 7 bases match TRBD2. V was clipped by 3 bases and J by 0 bases; unmatched bases: 8. Germline lookup yields CDR1 MNHEY and CDR2 SVGEGT. The CDR3 covers 16 residues. CDR3 protein: CASSYGGTTNSYEQYF. The DNA of the CDR3 is TGTGCCAGCAGTTATGGCGGGACTACCAACTCCTACGAGCAGTACTTC.

The chain has TRBV7-2 and TRBJ2-1; 9 bases are a match to TRBD1. CDR3 size: 15 residues. From germline, CDR1 is SGHTA and CDR2 FQGNSA. J gave up 7 bases and V 6 bases, and 10 bases lay outside the gene matches. In nucleotides, the CDR3 is TGTGCCAGCAGGCCGGGACAGGGTCTAAGGAATGAGCAGTTCTTC. Translated: CASRPGQGLRNEQFF.

This clonotype was counted only a few times. A much larger clone is a single base away; this may be a read error. This chain joins TRBV4-1 and TRBJ2-1, with D unclear. TRBJ2-7 explains the end of the DNA better; the J call may be wrong. The CDR3 is 15 residues long. Germline V gives CDR1 MGHRA, CDR2 YSYEKL. CDR3 protein: CASSQAPSSYNEQYF. The CDR3, as DNA: TGCGCCAGCAGCCAGGCCCCCAGCTCCTACAATGAGCAGTACTTC.

The sample holds one count of this clonotype. Written as DNA, the CDR3 is TGTGCCAGCTCCTGGACTAGCGGGAGGGCGAAAGATACGCAGTATTTT. Translating gives CASSWTSGRAKDTQYF. The chain couples TRBV12-3 or TRBV12-4 to TRBJ2-3, with TRBD2 matching over 15 bases. With 8 bases clipped from V and 5 bases from J, the junction kept 8 bases outside the gene matches. This CDR3 spans 16 amino acids.

The genes are TRBV25-1 and TRBJ1-1, with 7 bases aligning to TRBD1. CDR3 length: 14 amino acids. The J segment lost 1 base and the V segment lost 7 bases, leaving 6 bases of the junction unmatched. Germline CDR1 and CDR2: MGHDK and SYGVNS. The CDR3 protein is CASTWTGENTEAFF. In DNA, the CDR3 is TGTGCCAGCACCTGGACAGGCGAGAACACTGAAGCTTTCTTT.

The chain has TRBV13 and TRBJ2-3; TRBD2 is a possible D gene (6 bases). Trimming left V 2 bases short and J 6 bases short, with 12 bases between. In germline, CDR1 is PRHDT, CDR2 FYEKMQ (reference sequence). This CDR3 comprises 14 residues. CDR3: CASSLRRAGDTQYF. For the CDR3, the DNA is TGTGCCAGCAGCTTACGCCGGGCGGGGGATACGCAGTATTTT.

V is TRBV28 and J is TRBJ2-5; 7 positions match TRBD2. The CDR3 has 16 amino acids. Germline values: CDR1 MDHEN, CDR2 SYDVKM. Trimming took 8 bases from V and 4 from J; bases not matched to a gene: 16. The CDR3 DNA follows: TGTGCCAGCCTGGGGGAACTGGCGGGAGAAAGAGAGACCCAGTACTTC. It is translated as CASLGELAGERETQYF.